This passage covers 20 T cell receptor beta chains from one sample sequenced in a study of CD8 T cells in Susac syndrome. When the RNA was reverse transcribed, random hexamers were used with an input of roughly 0.5 to 1 ug. TCRdb reprocessed the immunoSEQ multiplex PCR reads via MiXCR and lists one record per CDR3 protein. The sample yields about 400,000 distinct CDR3 sequences, more than 70% seen once. Sequenced input: CD8+ T cells from PBMCs. Receptors were obtained from a human donor with multiple sclerosis.

This clonotype was counted once. This CDR3 is CASSLAQGARTDTQYF. DNA of the CDR3: TGTGCCAGCAGCTTGGCCCAGGGGGCGAGGACAGATACGCAGTATTTT. The rearrangement links TRBV5-6 to TRBJ2-3; 8 nucleotides match TRBD1. V trimming: 0 bases; J trimming: 3 bases; junction bases outside the gene matches: 6. CDR1 is SGHDT and CDR2 is YYEEEE in the germline V gene. The CDR3 covers 16 residues. Full variable domain (missing parts from reference TRBV5-6 and TRBJ2-3): DAGVTQSPTHLIKTRGQQVTLRCSPKSGHDTVSWYQQALGQGPQFIFQYYEEEERQRGNFPDRFSGHQFPNYSSELNVNALLLGDSALYLCASSLAQGARTDTQYFGPGTRLTVL.

The gene calls are TRBV20-1 and TRBJ2-7; no clear D gene. V lost 4 bases, J lost 3 bases, and 10 bases lay in between. CDR1 DFQATT and CDR2 SNEGSKA come from the germline V gene (reference sequence). The CDR3 extends over 12 amino acids. The CDR3 sequence is CSAISSDYEQYF. The CDR3 nucleotides are TGCAGTGCTATTTCTTCGGACTACGAGCAGTACTTC.

The chain uses TRBV20-1 and TRBJ2-7, with D tentatively TRBD2 (6 bases). Trimming shortened V by 0 bases and J by 0 bases, and 18 bases separated the two germline ends. This CDR3 has 17 residues. The germline V gene encodes CDR1 DFQATT and CDR2 SNEGSKA (reference sequence). Here the CDR3 reads CSARDRGAAYSSYEQYF. The CDR3 DNA is TGCAGTGCTAGAGATCGCGGGGCGGCGTACAGCTCCTACGAGCAGTACTTC.

The chain is built from TRBV10-3 and TRBJ1-1, with D possibly being TRBD1 (6 bases). The CDR3 totals 12 residues. The germline V gene encodes CDR1 ENHRY and CDR2 SYGVKD. V was trimmed by 5 bases and J by 7 bases, leaving 11 bases between them. The CDR3 region has the DNA TGTGCCATCAGTTCGGACAGCCTTGAAGCTTTCTTT. Protein product: CAISSDSLEAFF.

The chain carries TRBV20-1 and TRBJ2-3; no reliable D call. The CDR3 has 15 residues. The ends were cut back, 1 base at V and 4 bases at J, with 15 bases in the middle. CDR1 and CDR2 from the germline V gene are DFQATT and SNEGSKA (reference sequence). CDR3 DNA sequence: TGCAGTGCTAGAGGGCTTTCAACCCAGCCAGATACGCAGTATTTT. It encodes CSARGLSTQPDTQYF.

The chain recombines TRBV5-4 with TRBJ1-2, with TRBD1 matching 7 bases. Trimming took 0 bases from V and 4 from J; bases not matched to a gene: 6. Germline lookup yields CDR1 SGHNT and CDR2 YYREEE (reference sequence). The CDR3 spans 15 residues. For the CDR3, the DNA is TGTGCCAGCAGCTTGGGAGGGACAGATTCCTATGGCTACACCTTC. Its translation is CASSLGGTDSYGYTF.

The chain links TRBV15 to TRBJ2-1, with no clear D. This CDR3 spans 14 amino acids. The V gene lost 5 bases and the J gene lost 7 bases, with 15 bases spanning the gap. Looked up from germline, CDR1 is LNHNV and CDR2 is YYDKDF (reference sequence). The chain's CDR3 is CATSHPPPANEQFF. As DNA, the CDR3 is TGTGCCACCAGCCACCCCCCTCCAGCAAATGAGCAGTTCTTC.

The rearrangement joins TRBV3-1 to TRBJ2-4, with D possibly called TRBD1 or TRBD2 (5 bases each). CDR3 length: 16 amino acids. The germline V gene encodes CDR1 LGHDT and CDR2 YNNKEL (reference sequence). V was shortened by 0 bases and J by 7 bases, with 16 bases between the two germline ends. Here the CDR3 DNA reads TGTGCCAGCAGCCAAGATCAGGGTCCGGGATGGAACATTCAGTACTTC. Translation gives CASSQDQGPGWNIQYF.

This chain links TRBV28 with TRBJ1-4; TRBD1 matches at 10 bases. Trimming removed 6 bases from V and 7 bases from J; junction bases left unmatched: 8. This CDR3 is built from 15 residues. From germline, CDR1 is MDHEN and CDR2 SYDVKM. CDR3 bases: TGTGCCAGCAGACCCGGACAGGGGGGGACTGAAAAACTGTTTTTT. It yields the protein CASRPGQGGTEKLFF.

The V and J genes are TRBV10-3 and TRBJ1-2, with TRBD1 matching over 8 bases. Per germline, CDR1 ENHRY and CDR2 SYGVKD. The CDR3 totals 15 residues. J gave up 8 bases and V 0 bases, and 8 bases lay outside the gene matches. The CDR3 DNA sequence: TGTGCCATCAGTGAGTCGATACAGGGGGTAGGAGGCTACACCTTC. It specifies CAISESIQGVGGYTF.

This clonotype was seen only a few times. The J gene is TRBJ2-2, the V gene TRBV6-1; 7 bases match TRBD2. The CDR3 spans 13 residues. The trim removed 6 bases at V and 10 bases at J, leaving 8 bases unmatched. Germline V gives CDR1 MNHNS, CDR2 SASEGT. The CDR3: CASRASGKEELFF. The CDR3 DNA sequence: TGTGCCAGCAGAGCTAGCGGTAAAGAGGAGCTGTTTTTT.

This clonotype has only one observation. The V and J genes are TRBV4-1 and TRBJ2-7, with 7 positions matching TRBD1. The V gene's germline CDR1 is MGHRA and CDR2 YSYEKL. The CDR3 has 15 residues. V lost 1 base and J lost 2; bases outside the gene matches: 5. The CDR3 loop reads CASSQVDRSAYEQYF. The CDR3 DNA follows: TGCGCCAGCAGCCAAGTGGACAGGTCAGCCTACGAGCAGTACTTC.

V is TRBV5-1 and J is TRBJ1-5; no clear D. Germline assignment: CDR1 SGHRS and CDR2 YFSETQ. CDR3 length: 13 residues. Trimming cost V 1 base and J 10 bases, with 12 bases left between them. CDR3 region: CASSLFPEEPQHF. CDR3 DNA sequence: TGCGCCAGCAGCTTGTTTCCGGAGGAACCCCAGCATTTT.

This chain connects TRBV27 to TRBJ2-5; 8 nucleotides align to TRBD1. The germline V gene has CDR1 MNHEY and CDR2 SMNVEV (reference sequence). The CDR3 consists of 14 residues. The trim removed 3 bases at V and 5 bases at J, leaving 5 bases unmatched. The DNA for the CDR3 is TGTGCCAGCAGTTTGTCGACAGGGGATGAGACCCAGTACTTC. Protein: CASSLSTGDETQYF.

This clonotype has a handful of counts. The chain carries TRBV19 and TRBJ2-1; the D gene is possibly TRBD2 (6 bases). The CDR3 consists of 15 residues. The V and J ends lost 5 bases and 2 bases respectively, with 13 bases between them. Germline lookup yields CDR1 LNHDA and CDR2 SQIVND (reference sequence). CDR3 in DNA: TGTGCCAGTAGTCCTGGGACTGGGCCCTACAATGAGCAGTTCTTC. Translation: CASSPGTGPYNEQFF. Full variable domain (outside the CDR3, taken from reference TRBV19 and TRBJ2-1): DGGITQSPKYLFRKEGQNVTLSCEQNLNHDAMYWYRQDPGQGLRLIYYSQIVNDFQKGDIAEGYSVSREKKESFPLTVTSAQKNPTAFYLCASSPGTGPYNEQFFGPGTRLTVL.

The chain employs TRBV12-3 or TRBV12-4 and TRBJ2-1; perhaps D is TRBD1 or TRBD2 (5 bases each). Trimming removed 5 bases at V and 7 bases at J, with 15 bases between. The CDR3 runs 14 residues. CDR3 sequence: CASSKRDGENEQFF. In nucleotides, the CDR3 is TGTGCCAGCAGTAAAAGGGACGGAGAGAATGAGCAGTTCTTC.

The CDR3 loop reads CASSQESGTSGPSYEQYF. CDR3 nucleotides: TGCGCCAGCAGCCAAGAATCAGGGACTAGCGGGCCCTCCTACGAGCAGTACTTC. The chain uses TRBV4-1 and TRBJ2-7, with 12 bases lining up with TRBD2. This CDR3 has 18 residues. Germline CDR1 reads MGHRA; CDR2 reads YSYEKL. The trim removed 0 bases at V and 0 bases at J, leaving 6 bases unmatched.

The J gene is TRBJ2-3, the V gene TRBV9, with D perhaps matching TRBD1 or TRBD2 (5 bases each). The CDR3 runs 15 residues. CDR1 and CDR2 (germline): SGDLS, YYNGEE. Trimming left V 4 bases short and J 2 bases short, with 14 bases between. CDR3 region: CASSPGTDPTDTQYF. The CDR3 DNA reads as TGTGCCAGCAGCCCCGGGACCGACCCCACAGATACGCAGTATTTT.

The V and J genes are TRBV2 and TRBJ2-1; D gene unclear. The CDR3 is made up of 13 amino acids. V lost 3 bases and J 2 bases, leaving 5 bases between the germline ends. Germline CDR1 and CDR2: SNHLY and FYNNEI. The CDR3 loop is CASSEMPYNEQFF. The CDR3 nucleotides read TGTGCCAGCAGTGAGATGCCCTACAATGAGCAGTTCTTC.

This clonotype appeared once. The chain couples TRBV4-1 to TRBJ2-5; TRBD2 is a possible D gene (5 bases). CDR1 is MGHRA and CDR2 is YSYEKL in the germline V gene. CDR3 size: 14 residues. The V end was cut by 5 bases, the J end by 1 base, with 11 bases between. The CDR3 DNA follows: TGCGCCAGCAGCGGACTCGGAACCCAAGAGACCCAGTACTTC. Translated, it gives CASSGLGTQETQYF.